Shown below are 7 T cell receptor beta chains from a single sample sequenced in a study of cytomegalovirus exposure and HLA in healthy donors. Use of 60 Vbeta and 13 Jbeta primers characterized the PCR. The protocol was immunoSEQ multiplex PCR, while the TCRdb copy is restricted to in-frame clones and leaves out a portion. The data show approximately 150,000 clones, with nearly 85% seen just once and nearly 3.5% held by the top ten. Sequenced material: PBMCs. All receptors derive from a male donor in good health and CMV-seronegative.

The rearrangement links TRBV6-1 to TRBJ1-2, with a possible D match to TRBD1 (5 bases). Trimming left V 9 bases short and J 4 bases short, with 12 bases between. CDR1 is MNHNS, CDR2 SASEGT, per germline. This CDR3 is built from 12 residues. CDR3 region: CASEGEGYGYTF. DNA of the CDR3: TGTGCCAGTGAAGGGGAAGGCTATGGCTACACCTTC.

The gene calls are TRBV28 and TRBJ2-3; D is ambiguous. In germline, CDR1 is MDHEN, CDR2 SYDVKM. Trimming stripped 3 bases from V and 3 bases from J, with 10 bases between. The CDR3 extends over 14 amino acids. The CDR3 DNA is TGTGCCAGCAGTTTCACTCCCGAAACAGATACGCAGTATTTT. This sequence encodes CASSFTPETDTQYF.

The chain joins TRBV15 to TRBJ2-3; D is possibly TRBD1 (6 bases). Germline values: CDR1 LNHNV, CDR2 YYDKDF (reference sequence). The CDR3 covers 15 residues. The germline V and J ends were trimmed by 6 bases and 2 bases, with 15 bases remaining between them. CDR3 DNA: TGTGCCACCAGTACCGGGACACAAATCACAGATACGCAGTATTTT. Protein: CATSTGTQITDTQYF.

The gene calls are TRBV5-1 and TRBJ2-7; a possible D gene is TRBD1 (5 bases). CDR3 length: 14 residues. Trimming shortened V by 0 bases and J by 3 bases, and 10 bases separated the two germline ends. The germline V gene encodes CDR1 SGHRS and CDR2 YFSETQ. CDR3 loop: CASSLGPGLYEQYF. CDR3 DNA sequence: TGCGCCAGCAGCTTGGGTCCAGGGCTCTACGAGCAGTACTTC. Full variable domain (missing parts from reference TRBV5-1 and TRBJ2-7): KAGVTQTPRYLIKTRGQQVTLSCSPISGHRSVSWYQQTPGQGLQFLFEYFSETQRNKGNFPGRFSGRQFSNSRSEMNVSTLELGDSALYLCASSLGPGLYEQYFGPGTRLTVT.

The chain links TRBV30 to TRBJ1-3; D remains ambiguous. There are 16 residues in the CDR3. Germline V gene data show CDR1 as GTSNPN and CDR2 as SVGIG (reference sequence). CDR3 loop: CDLRGTWCVSGNTIYF. CDR3 in DNA: TGTGACCTCCGGGGAACCTGGTGCGTCTCTGGAAACACCATATATTTT.

The chain employs TRBV29-1 and TRBJ2-1; TRBD1 aligns across 7 bases. J gave up 2 bases and V 8 bases, and 9 bases lay outside the gene matches. Germline values: CDR1 SQVTM, CDR2 ANQGSEA. CDR3 length equals 14 residues. CDR3 DNA sequence: TGCAGCCTGTATCCGGGACAGACCTACAATGAGCAGTTCTTC. Its translation: CSLYPGQTYNEQFF.

A note on this clone: At one boundary the junction diverges from the germline segment, which might be a read error. The chain has TRBV7-9 and TRBJ2-1, with 11 positions matching TRBD1. The length of the CDR3 is 15 residues. CDR1 and CDR2 (germline): SEHNR, FQNEAQ (reference sequence). The CDR3 nucleotides are TGTTCCAGCAGCCCCGGACAGGGGGCTCTCAATGAGCAGTTCTTC. Residues: CSSSPGQGALNEQFF.